These T cell receptor beta chains were read from a single sample in a study of T-cell reconstitution after alpha-beta-depleted transplantation in children. Each CDR3 protein is one row after TCRdb ran MiXCR on the PCR reads. The table shows about 200,000 distinct CDR3 sequences, with roughly 15% occurring only once. This sample comprised PBMCs from the stem cell graft donor, obtained from the stem cell graft. All receptors derive from a human donor who donated a stem cell graft to a child with acute lymphoblastic leukemia. Each CDR3 is given with its conserved first and last residue. The D gene is left open where the match is weak. For some rows the clone size is stated as once, few or many, or as a class when expanded; others skip it.

j_call clone_size v_call d_call cdr3_aa cdr3_nt
TRBJ1-4 NA TRBV19 NA CASSPKGRSDEKLFF TGTGCCAGTAGCCCGAAAGGGCGCTCCGATGAAAAACTGTTTTTT
TRBJ1-1 few TRBV20-1 NA CSARAQGVHTEAFF TGCAGTGCTAGAGCTCAAGGGGTCCACACTGAAGCTTTCTTT
TRBJ1-2 few TRBV30 NA CAWSGHINYGYTF TGTGCCTGGAGTGGGCATATTAACTATGGCTACACCTTC
TRBJ2-3 many TRBV5-1 TRBD2 CASSSTSGSDGTQYF TGCGCCAGCAGCTCGACTAGCGGGAGTGATGGTACGCAGTATTTT
TRBJ2-5 many TRBV11-2 NA CASSLRTRTRSETQYF TGTGCCAGCAGCTTACGCACTAGGACTCGTTCAGAGACCCAGTACTTC
TRBJ2-1 NA TRBV5-5 NA CASSLDVKFEQFF TGTGCCAGCAGCTTGGATGTCAAATTTGAGCAGTTCTTC
TRBJ2-3 few TRBV6-5 NA CASSYSRESSTDTQYF TGTGCCAGCAGTTACTCACGGGAGTCTAGCACAGATACGCAGTATTTT
TRBJ2-1 many TRBV6-1 NA CASTPTVGEGEQFF TGTGCCAGCACCCCAACGGTGGGAGAGGGTGAGCAGTTCTTC
TRBJ2-7 NA TRBV5-1 TRBD1 CASSIGQGPYEQYF TGCGCCAGCAGCATAGGACAGGGCCCCTACGAGCAGTACTTC
TRBJ2-3 few TRBV5-1 NA CASSLSRRGATDTQYF TGCGCCAGCAGCTTGTCTCGCAGGGGGGCGACAGATACGCAGTATTTT
TRBJ2-7 few TRBV29-1 NA CSVEGGTSPDYEQYF TGCAGCGTTGAAGGGGGGACATCCCCCGACTACGAGCAGTACTTC
TRBJ1-4 many TRBV7-2 NA CASSQQSGENEKLFF TGTGCCAGCAGTCAGCAGTCGGGCGAAAATGAAAAACTGTTTTTT
TRBJ1-2 many TRBV28 TRBD1 CASRYRGSAYGYTF TGTGCCAGCAGGTACAGGGGAAGCGCCTATGGCTACACCTTC
TRBJ2-5 many TRBV7-9 NA CASSFGLALEETQYF TGTGCCAGCAGCTTTGGACTGGCCCTGGAGGAGACCCAGTACTTC
TRBJ2-2 many TRBV5-1 NA CASSLNQRVEGELFF TGCGCCAGCAGCTTGAACCAGCGGGTAGAGGGGGAGCTGTTTTTT
TRBJ2-3 many TRBV25-1 NA CASSRDSADTQYF TGTGCCAGCAGCCGGGACTCCGCAGATACGCAGTATTTT
TRBJ2-5 many TRBV20-1 TRBD2 CSARRLAGGLETQYF TGCAGTGCTAGGAGACTAGCGGGAGGGTTGGAGACCCAGTACTTC
TRBJ2-7 many TRBV30 NA CACQVRTKSSYEQYF TGTGCCTGTCAGGTGCGGACCAAGAGCTCCTACGAGCAGTACTTC
TRBJ2-5 few TRBV5-6 NA CASSPPWGPGRETQYF TGTGCCAGCAGCCCCCCCTGGGGGCCCGGCCGGGAGACCCAGTACTTC
TRBJ1-2 many TRBV20-1 NA CSARDSSRRRGYTF TGCAGTGCTAGAGATAGTTCGAGGCGCAGAGGCTACACCTTC
TRBJ2-5 many TRBV9 TRBD2 CASSVESGVAGVDETQYF TGTGCCAGCAGCGTAGAGTCCGGGGTAGCGGGAGTGGATGAGACCCAGTACTTC
TRBJ2-3 many TRBV5-1 TRBD2 CASSLAGTSGRGGTDTQYF TGCGCCAGCAGCTTGGCCGGGACTAGCGGGAGAGGAGGAACAGATACGCAGTATTTT
TRBJ1-1 few TRBV30 NA CAWSVQGINTEAFF TGTGCCTGGAGTGTACAGGGAATTAACACTGAAGCTTTCTTT
TRBJ2-6 many TRBV2 NA CASSLLLSGANVLTF TGTGCCAGCAGTCTACTGCTCTCTGGGGCCAACGTCCTGACTTTC
TRBJ1-3 NA TRBV11-2 NA CASSLYGPTGNTIYF TGTGCCAGCAGCTTATATGGCCCGACTGGAAACACCATATATTTT
TRBJ1-1 few TRBV5-5 NA CASSPGQSGGERMGGAFF TGTGCCAGCAGCCCCGGACAGTCGGGGGGAGAGAGGATGGGTGGGGCTTTCTTT
TRBJ2-4 NA TRBV6-5 NA CASSYGRTKNIQYF TGTGCCAGCAGTTACGGCCGAACCAAAAACATTCAGTACTTC
TRBJ2-7 NA TRBV2 TRBD2 CAMTSGLYEQYF TGTGCCATGACTAGCGGACTGTACGAGCAGTACTTC
TRBJ1-5 NA TRBV20-1 NA CSARGTAHQPQRF TGCAGTGCTAGAGGAACAGCCCATCAGCCCCAGCGTTTT
TRBJ2-1 many TRBV5-1 NA CASSFSGPPGNEQFF TGCGCCAGCAGCTTTTCCGGTCCACCGGGCAATGAGCAGTTCTTC
TRBJ2-5 many TRBV5-1 NA CASSLAGPIQETQYF TGCGCCAGCAGCTTGGCGGGACCGATTCAAGAGACCCAGTACTTC
TRBJ2-1 few TRBV4-2 NA CASSHQYEQFF TGTGCCAGCAGCCACCAATATGAGCAGTTCTTC
TRBJ2-1 many TRBV20-1 NA CSANAGGGEQFF TGCAGTGCTAACGCCGGAGGGGGAGAGCAGTTCTTC
TRBJ2-5 many TRBV4-2 TRBD1 CASSQDRVETQYF TGTGCCAGCAGCCAGGACAGGGTGGAGACCCAGTACTTC
TRBJ2-7 many TRBV5-1 TRBD2 CASSPEPAGGYEQYF TGCGCCAGCAGTCCTGAACCAGCGGGAGGCTACGAGCAGTACTTC
TRBJ1-3 many TRBV29-1 NA CSVALSGNTIYF TGCAGCGTTGCCCTCTCTGGAAACACCATATATTTT
TRBJ2-1 many TRBV25-1 TRBD2 CASIGPSGRGYNEQFF TGTGCCAGCATTGGTCCAAGCGGGAGGGGATACAATGAGCAGTTCTTC
TRBJ1-5 few TRBV27 NA CASSGRAGNQPQHF TGTGCCAGCAGTGGACGGGCCGGCAATCAGCCCCAGCATTTT
TRBJ2-1 many TRBV30 TRBD2 CAWSLGLADYNEQFF TGTGCCTGGAGTCTCGGACTAGCGGACTACAATGAGCAGTTCTTC
TRBJ1-2 few TRBV29-1 NA CSTTGDPGVRTF TGCAGCACAACGGGTGACCCTGGGGTGAGGACCTTC
TRBJ2-1 many TRBV20-1 TRBD2 CSARVPSGRVDFF TGCAGTGCTAGAGTTCCCTCGGGGAGGGTGGATTTCTTC
TRBJ2-7 NA TRBV7-2 TRBD1 CASSPTGGYEQYF TGTGCCAGCAGCCCGACAGGGGGCTACGAGCAGTACTTC
TRBJ2-7 many TRBV5-1 TRBD2 CASTGTSIYEQYF TGCGCCAGCACCGGGACTAGTATTTACGAGCAGTACTTC
TRBJ2-7 many TRBV18 NA CASSPDHEQYF TGTGCCAGCTCGCCGGATCACGAGCAGTACTTC
TRBJ1-1 many TRBV20-1 NA CSAKLGFSEAFF TGCAGTGCTAAACTGGGGTTCTCTGAAGCTTTCTTT
TRBJ2-1 once TRBV20-1 TRBD2 CIARGGLAGRSDEQFF TGCATTGCTAGAGGGGGACTAGCGGGACGTTCGGATGAGCAGTTCTTC
TRBJ1-6 few TRBV12-3/TRBV12-4 NA CASSLREGGQSPLHF TGTGCCAGCAGTTTAAGGGAAGGGGGGCAGTCACCCCTCCACTTT
TRBJ2-4 many TRBV20-1 NA CSARVGPIIDIQYF TGCAGTGCTAGAGTCGGTCCCATAATAGACATTCAGTACTTC
TRBJ2-3 many TRBV5-1 NA CASSFRASGADTQYF TGCGCCAGCAGCTTTAGGGCATCAGGGGCAGATACGCAGTATTTT
TRBJ2-2 few TRBV7-9 NA CASSPLGVGELFF TGTGCCAGCAGCCCGCTGGGGGTCGGGGAGCTGTTTTTT
TRBJ2-7 many TRBV12-3/TRBV12-4 TRBD1 CASRHTGGGYEQYF TGTGCCAGCAGGCATACAGGGGGCGGGTACGAGCAGTACTTC
TRBJ2-5 NA TRBV5-4 TRBD2 CASSFGGLAGSETQYF TGTGCCAGCAGCTTCGGGGGACTAGCGGGATCAGAGACCCAGTACTTC
TRBJ2-5 many TRBV5-1 NA CASSLAADTSQETQYF TGCGCCAGCAGCTTGGCGGCCGACACCTCGCAAGAGACCCAGTACTTC
TRBJ2-3 NA TRBV30 TRBD2 CAWSSSGRSTDTQYF TGTGCCTGGTCAAGTAGCGGGAGGAGCACAGATACGCAGTATTTT
TRBJ1-1 many TRBV5-1 NA CASSLAAAQNTEAFF TGCGCCAGCAGCTTGGCCGCAGCCCAGAACACTGAAGCTTTCTTT